This T cell receptor beta chain was identified during a study of cytomegalovirus exposure and HLA in healthy donors. Regarding the study as a whole: Rarity marked most TCR sequences, yet some public TCRs occurred in many donors.

About this clone: Its specificity is unknown.

Researchers ran the PCR with 60 Vbeta and 13 Jbeta primers. Methods used by the authors: In a later analysis, roughly 86 million unique TCR beta chains included roughly 11 million shared by two or more donors. Only in-frame clones appear in the TCRdb table, and some are missing; sequencing was by immunoSEQ multiplex PCR. V and J calls and clone size are as listed in that table; D and trimming were resolved from the DNA. The repertoire holds about 160,000 clones, with about 88% as singletons. Sequencing used PBMCs. The sequence came from a young woman in good health and CMV-seronegative.

The CDR3: CASGDQGITEAFF. Here the CDR3 DNA reads TGTGCCAGCGGGGACCAGGGGATCACTGAAGCTTTCTTT. The V call is TRBV6-1, the J call TRBJ1-1, with a weak D call TRBD1 (6 bases). This CDR3 is 13 amino acids long. Trimming pared 8 bases from V and 4 bases from J, leaving 14 bases between. Germline V gene sequence: CDR1 MNHNS, CDR2 SASEGT.